This T cell receptor (beta chain) originates from a study of human T cells and chemical hapten exposure. About the research overall: Subjects had 2% DPC placed on 2 cm by 2 cm of upper inner arm skin for sensitization.

Study results and caveats: Since the donors had alopecia, their immune response may not be the same as that of healthy people. Relative to control repertoires, expanded TCRs gave rise to significantly more large CDR3 similarity clusters.

This clonotype was seen a handful of times. Its antigen is unidentified. TCRdb independently ran MiXCR on the RACE reads; one entry per CDR3 protein. This sample yields some 380,000 distinct CDR3 sequences, of which roughly 4.8% are seen a single time; roughly 2.4% belongs to the top ten. Specified time point: patch test 1, 2 weeks after DPC sensitization. Treatment specified: therapeutic diphenylcyclopropenone sensitization with weekly scalp DPC. Donors, patients with alopecia ranging from 18 to 70 years old and judged suitable for DPC, provided samples. V lost 0 bases and J lost 5, with 10 bases in between. The CDR3 extends over 14 amino acids. CDR1 and CDR2 from the germline V gene are MNHEY and SVGAGI.

This rearrangement joins TRBV6-5 to TRBJ2-5; no clear D gene. The material sequenced was whole blood, taken in connection with sensitization to the hapten diphenylcyclopropenone (DPC). The sequence was collected from a woman in her forties or fifties with alopecia areata. Some clones in this sample may be carry-over from other donors' samples. The chain's CDR3 is CASSYSRGWETQYF. The CDR3 region has the DNA TGTGCCAGCAGTTACTCGCGTGGCTGGGAGACCCAGTACTTC.